This T cell receptor (beta chain) originates from a study of blood T cell repertoires in COVID-19. Original methodology: Using reference gene primer amplification, nucleated cell counts were estimated. Method: immunoSEQ multiplex PCR; TCRdb's copy keeps in-frame clones and lacks some. The V and J calls and the clone size are those of that table, but D and trimming were determined from the DNA. The sample lists approximately 280,000 clones, roughly 86% occurring once. The J segment lost 2 bases and the V segment lost 4 bases, leaving 6 bases of the junction unmatched. The CDR3 spans 16 residues. Germline values: CDR1 MNHNS, CDR2 SASEGT.

The J gene is TRBJ1-5, the V gene TRBV6-1, with 9 bases fitting TRBD1. The sample taken for sequencing was PBMCs or T cells enriched from blood (not recorded which). This TCR was sampled from a woman aged 55 to 70 who had recovered from COVID-19. DNA for the CDR3: TGTGCCAGCAGTGGTACAGGGGGCGCCGGCAATCAGCCCCAGCATTTT. It encodes CASSGTGGAGNQPQHF.